The source of this TCR beta chain is a study of Ad26.COV2.S vaccination and SARS-CoV-2 variants. Whole-study findings and limits: Recipients of either vaccine or placebo displayed similar breadth of non-spike TCRs. CD8+ and CD4+ T cells specific for spike reportedly responded with substantial breadth after vaccination. Analytic work on TCR breadth and depth might have understated the full extent of total T cell responses.

Some clones are missing from TCRdb's copy, which holds only in-frame ones; the method was immunoSEQ multiplex PCR. Of roughly 180,000 clones in the sample, around nine tenths were seen once. To note about this clone: As yet, its antigen is unknown.

Unmatched junction bases numbered 5, after V lost 1 base and J lost 7 bases. Germline V gives CDR1 SGHTA, CDR2 FQGTGA. This CDR3 comprises 16 residues. Here the sequenced sample was peripheral blood, taken after recovery from COVID-19. This TCR came from a human donor who had recovered from COVID-19. The gene calls are TRBV7-3 and TRBJ2-1; 12 nucleotides line up with TRBD2. The CDR3 region is CASSLNLAGGRNEQFF. CDR3 DNA: TGTGCCAGCAGCTTAAACCTAGCGGGGGGGCGGAATGAGCAGTTCTTC.